The 30 T cell receptor beta chains given below trace back to one sample, sequenced in a study of T cell repertoires in cytomegalovirus infection (dated by TCRdb to 2018 to 2020). Reads for this sample came from an Illumina HiSeq 1500. TCRdb reprocessed the public reads (quality trimming at Q25 with fastp, clone calling with MiXCR) and kept in-frame beta chains. Identical CDR3 protein sequences are pooled into one entry, listed with their most common genes and DNA. Within this sample are about 680,000 distinct CDR3 sequences, with about 24% of them counted one time only. The ten largest clones add up to approximately 8.2% of the sample. The sample was CD8+ T cells from PBMCs. These receptors were taken from a human donor in good health (CMV status not recorded). Some clones in this sample may be carry-over from other donors' samples.

This clonotype was recorded a few times. The chain combines TRBV6-6 with TRBJ2-1; perhaps TRBD1 as D (6 bases). Trimming took off 4 bases at V and 9 bases at J, with 13 bases between the two ends. Germline V CDR1 and CDR2: MNHNY, SVGAGI (reference sequence). This CDR3 comprises 13 residues. The CDR3 DNA reads as TGTGCCAGCAGTTGGACAGCCTATGGTGAGCAGTTCTTC. It translates to CASSWTAYGEQFF.

This clonotype has only a few counts. This likely comes from a read error, as the CDR3 has no conserved phenylalanine or tryptophan at its end. The V and J genes are TRBV20-1 and TRBJ2-2; TRBD1 agrees at 10 bases. CDR3 length: 15 amino acids. The J segment lost 6 bases and the V segment lost 2 bases, leaving 6 bases of the junction unmatched. The germline V gene encodes CDR1 DFQATT and CDR2 SNEGSKA (reference sequence). CDR3 sequence: CSARRGQGIPGELFS. The CDR3, as DNA: TGCAGTGCTAGAAGGGGACAGGGGATCCCCGGGGAGCTGTTTTCT.

This clonotype appeared a few times. This chain uses TRBV14 with TRBJ2-7, with D unresolved. Germline-derived CDR1 and CDR2 are SGHDN and FVKESK. V lost 0 bases, J lost 1 base, and 16 bases lay in between. This CDR3 has 17 residues. The CDR3 here is CASSQEGSGAFSYEQYF. The CDR3 nucleotides are TGTGCCAGCAGCCAAGAAGGATCGGGTGCGTTTTCCTACGAGCAGTACTTC.

The DNA of the CDR3 is TGCAGCGTTCGTGGGGGGCCAACCAACGAAGCTTTCTTT. Translated: CSVRGGPTNEAFF. The chain links TRBV29-1 to TRBJ1-1; maybe TRBD1 (6 bases). Germline CDR1 is SQVTM and CDR2 is ANQGSEA. V lost 5 bases and J 8 bases, leaving 18 bases between the germline ends. CDR3 length: 13 amino acids.

There are a few counts of this clonotype. The chain employs TRBV25-1 and TRBJ1-3; D call uncertain. With 1 base removed from V and 0 bases from J, the gap between germline ends came to 22 bases. CDR1 and CDR2 (germline): MGHDK, SYGVNS. This CDR3 comprises 20 residues. The CDR3 DNA is TGTGCCAGCAGTGAATCCCGGCAGGATCGGAGCTTCTCCTCTGGAAACACCATATATTTT. Amino acid sequence: CASSESRQDRSFSSGNTIYF. Drawing the rest from reference TRBV25-1 and TRBJ1-3, the complete variable domain is EADIYQTPRYLVIGTGKKITLECSQTMGHDKMYWYQQDPGMELHLIHYSYGVNSTEKGDLSSESTVSRIRTEHFPLTLESARPSHTSQYLCASSESRQDRSFSSGNTIYFGEGSWLTVV.

This clonotype was seen ten or more times. The CDR3 DNA is TGTGCCAGCGCCCGGGGAGACAATGAGCAGTTCTTC. Amino acid sequence: CASARGDNEQFF. V usage is TRBV6-2 or TRBV6-3 and J usage is TRBJ2-1; possible D gene TRBD2, 5 bases. The germline V gene encodes CDR1 MNHEY and CDR2 SVGEGT. CDR3 length equals 12 residues. V was clipped by 8 bases and J by 5 bases, with 10 bases between them.

This clonotype has ten or more counts. The chain links TRBV6-5 to TRBJ2-7; 10 bases line up with TRBD1. Germline CDR1 reads MNHEY; CDR2 reads SVGAGI. J lost 4 bases, V lost 6 bases, and 6 bases had no gene match. The CDR3 consists of 14 residues. The CDR3 here is CASSAGTGDYEQYV. In DNA, the CDR3 is TGTGCCAGCAGCGCTGGGACAGGGGATTACGAGCAGTACGTC.

This clonotype was seen many times. J is TRBJ2-1 and V is TRBV2; either TRBD1 or TRBD2 may fit D (5 bases each). This CDR3 is 17 amino acids long. The V end was cut by 7 bases, the J end by 7 bases, with 26 bases between. The germline V gene has CDR1 SNHLY and CDR2 FYNNEI. As DNA, the CDR3 is TGTGCCAGCATCGGTGGGGTTGGGGACGCCCCGAGGAATGAGCAGTTCTTC. Residues: CASIGGVGDAPRNEQFF. The variable domain in full, with the rest retrieved from reference TRBV2 and TRBJ2-1, is EPEVTQTPSHQVTQMGQEVILRCVPISNHLYFYWYRQILGQKVEFLVSFYNNEISEKSEIFDDQFSVERPDGSNFTLKIRSTKLEDSAMYFCASIGGVGDAPRNEQFFGPGTRLTVL.

Many counts were recorded for this clonotype. This chain uses TRBV7-2 with TRBJ2-3; 8 nucleotides agree with TRBD2. CDR1 and CDR2 (germline): SGHTA, FQGNSA. Unmatched junction bases numbered 7, after V lost 4 bases and J lost 4 bases. The CDR3 has 15 amino acids. CDR3 nucleotide sequence: TGTGCCAGCAGCTCATCCGGGGGGGCATCAGATACGCAGTATTTT. It yields the protein CASSSSGGASDTQYF. Based on the CDR3 plus reference TRBV7-2 and TRBJ2-3, the full variable domain is GAGVSQSPSNKVTEKGKDVELRCDPISGHTALYWYRQSLGQGLEFLIYFQGNSAPDKSGLPSDRFSAERTGGSVSTLTIQRTQQEDSAVYLCASSSSGGASDTQYFGPGTRLTVL.

This clonotype has ten or more counts. Here the CDR3 DNA reads TGCGCCAGCAGCTTGACAGGGGGCGACGAGCAGTACTTC. Protein product: CASSLTGGDEQYF. J is TRBJ2-7 and V is TRBV5-1, with 9 bases aligning to TRBD1. Germline CDR1 SGHRS, CDR2 YFSETQ. Germline trimming cut 1 base from V and 5 bases from J; bases unmatched to any gene: 1. The CDR3 consists of 13 residues.

This rearrangement joins TRBV5-1 to TRBJ1-4; D uncertain. The germline V gene has CDR1 SGHRS and CDR2 YFSETQ. Deletions cut 1 base from V and 3 bases from J, with 16 bases between. The CDR3 runs to 17 residues. CDR3 in amino acids: CASSLNSPGSSNEKLFF. CDR3 bases: TGCGCCAGCAGCTTGAACTCGCCCGGGAGTTCTAATGAAAAACTGTTTTTT.

The chain couples TRBV23-1 to TRBJ2-5; TRBD1 is a possible D gene (6 bases). TRBV23-1 is an open reading frame, and its role is uncertain. The CDR3 sequence is 14 residues long. Trimming took off 0 bases at V and 5 bases at J, with 10 bases between the two ends. The CDR3 DNA reads TGCGCCAGCAGTCAATCGGCAGGGGTGGAGACCCAGTACTTC. This sequence encodes CASSQSAGVETQYF.

V is TRBV2 and J is TRBJ1-2, with a tentative D call TRBD1 (5 bases). V was pared by 7 bases and J by 4 bases, with 13 bases between. The germline gives CDR1 SNHLY, CDR2 FYNNEI. The CDR3 is 13 residues long. Here the CDR3 reads CASIPGGVYGYTF. The CDR3 region has the DNA TGTGCCAGCATCCCCGGGGGAGTCTATGGCTACACCTTC.

As for this clonotype: A much larger clone sits a single nucleotide away, making a read error possible. This chain connects TRBV7-3 to TRBJ2-1; 8 bases are shared with TRBD1. The CDR3 consists of 14 residues. Losses at the gene ends were 7 bases for V and 4 bases for J; bases not matched to a gene: 6. Germline V gene data show CDR1 as SGHTA and CDR2 as FQGTGA. The DNA of the CDR3 is TGTGCCAGCAACGAATGGACAGGGTACAATGAGCAGTTCTTC. This encodes CASNEWTGYNEQFF.

This chain connects TRBV19 to TRBJ2-1; 9 bases match TRBD1. Trimming took 9 bases from V and 3 from J; bases not matched to a gene: 9. CDR1 and CDR2 from the germline V gene are LNHDA and SQIVND (reference sequence). This CDR3 contains 15 residues. The CDR3 region is CASTERGQGYNEQFF. DNA for the CDR3: TGTGCCAGCACCGAGCGGGGACAGGGCTACAATGAGCAGTTCTTC.

In its sample, this clonotype was seen a few times. The rearrangement links TRBV20-1 to TRBJ2-7; the match to TRBD1 covers 9 bases. CDR3 length equals 14 residues. Looked up from germline, CDR1 is DFQATT and CDR2 is SNEGSKA (reference sequence). The trim removed 0 bases at V and 3 bases at J, leaving 3 bases unmatched. The CDR3 sequence: CSAREDRGNYEQYF. The CDR3 DNA is TGCAGTGCTAGAGAGGACAGGGGAAACTACGAGCAGTACTTC.

Worth noting for this clonotype: Just one base apart from a much larger clone, this may be a read error. The gene calls are TRBV11-2 and TRBJ2-5; D perhaps matches TRBD2 (5 bases). CDR1 and CDR2 (germline): SGHAT, FQNNGV. The length of the CDR3 is 17 residues. In DNA, the CDR3 is TGTGTCAGCAGCCCATGGAAACCCGCCGGGAACCAAGAGACCCAGTACTTC. Amino acid sequence: CVSSPWKPAGNQETQYF.

The chain carries TRBV5-1 and TRBJ1-1; D uncertain. Trimming stripped 4 bases from V and 1 base from J, with 11 bases between. The CDR3 is 14 amino acids. The germline V gene has CDR1 SGHRS and CDR2 YFSETQ. CDR3 bases: TGCGCCAGCAGCCTGTGGACGGAGAACACTGAAGCTTTCTTT. Its translation: CASSLWTENTEAFF.

This clonotype was counted a few times. The chain joins TRBV5-1 to TRBJ2-7; D not certain. The CDR3 consists of 11 residues. Trimming left V 5 bases short and J 4 bases short, with 7 bases between. From germline, CDR1 is SGHRS and CDR2 YFSETQ. CDR3 DNA: TGCGCCAGCAGAGTGGGGTACGAGCAGTACTTC. Encoded protein: CASRVGYEQYF.

This clonotype was picked up a small number of times. This chain connects TRBV29-1 to TRBJ1-1; D is uncertain. The V end lost 5 bases, the J end lost 3 bases, and 10 bases lay between the germline ends. The CDR3 is made up of 12 amino acids. Germline V CDR1 and CDR2: SQVTM, ANQGSEA. In DNA, the CDR3 is TGCAGCGTTATAACAGCCGACACTGAAGCTTTCTTT. It yields the protein CSVITADTEAFF. Drawing the rest from reference TRBV29-1 and TRBJ1-1, the complete variable domain is SAVISQKPSRDICQRGTSLTIQCQVDSQVTMMFWYRQQPGQSLTLIATANQGSEATYESGFVIDKFPISRPNLTFSTLTVSNMSPEDSSIYLCSVITADTEAFFGQGTRLTVV.

This clonotype showed up just a few times. V usage is TRBV15 and J usage is TRBJ2-7, with D perhaps TRBD1 (6 bases). Deletions cut 2 bases from V and 6 bases from J, with 11 bases between. The CDR3 runs to 13 residues. Per germline, CDR1 LNHNV and CDR2 YYDKDF (reference sequence). The CDR3 loop reads CATSRLTGIEQYF. CDR3 bases: TGTGCCACCAGCAGACTCACAGGGATCGAGCAGTACTTC.

In this sample, this clonotype turned up once. This may come from a read error, since a much larger clone is one base off. The chain employs TRBV12-3 or TRBV12-4 and TRBJ1-2, with TRBD1 matching 11 bases. The CDR3 sequence is 14 residues long. The trim removed 8 bases at V and 5 bases at J, leaving 7 bases unmatched. CDR3 residues: CASWGQGETYGYTF. The DNA for the CDR3 is TGTGCCAGCTGGGGACAGGGGGAGACATATGGCTACACCTTC.

The genes are TRBV20-1 and TRBJ2-7; TRBD1 is a possible D gene (6 bases). V was pared by 6 bases and J by 6 bases, with 18 bases between. This CDR3 contains 13 residues. CDR1 is DFQATT, CDR2 SNEGSKA, per germline (reference sequence). The CDR3 protein is CSATNYREREQYV. CDR3 sequence (DNA): TGCAGTGCGACCAACTACAGGGAACGCGAGCAGTACGTC.

This clonotype was seen a handful of times. The rearrangement uses TRBV28 and TRBJ2-7; 10 bases map to TRBD1. Trimming at V came to 2 bases and at J to 6 bases, leaving 1 base not matched to a gene. Germline V gives CDR1 MDHEN, CDR2 SYDVKM. This CDR3 comprises 13 residues. In DNA, the CDR3 is TGTGCCAGCAGTTTAGGGACAGGGGCCGAGCAGTACGTC. Translating gives CASSLGTGAEQYV.

This chain connects TRBV28 to TRBJ2-1; no reliable D call. Germline assignment: CDR1 MDHEN and CDR2 SYDVKM. V was pared by 10 bases and J by 0 bases, with 13 bases between. The CDR3 has 14 amino acids. The CDR3 sequence is CATSPADSYNEQFF. In DNA, the CDR3 is TGTGCCACCAGCCCCGCCGACTCCTACAATGAGCAGTTCTTC.

This clonotype came up many times. The chain recombines TRBV12-3 or TRBV12-4 with TRBJ2-2; D is uncertain. V lost 6 bases and J lost 8, with 4 bases in between. The length of the CDR3 is 10 residues. The DNA of the CDR3 is TGTGCCAGCAGCCAAGGGGAGCTGTTTTTT. This gives the protein CASSQGELFF.

The J gene is TRBJ1-2, the V gene TRBV29-1; D is unresolved. This CDR3 is 12 amino acids long. Trimming removed 7 bases from V and 3 bases from J, with 12 bases in between. CDR1 and CDR2 (germline): SQVTM, ANQGSEA. CDR3 nucleotides: TGCAGCGGGCAAGGGTCGGACTATGGCTACACCTTC. Translated: CSGQGSDYGYTF.

A word on this clonotype: A much larger clonotype is one base distant, so this may be a read error. The chain has TRBV7-6 and TRBJ2-3; D perhaps matches TRBD1 (6 bases). Germline V gene data show CDR1 as SGHVS and CDR2 as FNYEAQ. The CDR3 loop spans 15 amino acids. The CDR3: CVSSLVQGRADTQYF. In nucleotides, the CDR3 is TGTGTCAGCAGCTTAGTACAGGGACGGGCAGATACGCAGTATTTT.

This chain joins TRBV19 and TRBJ1-1; D gene ambiguous. Germline assignment: CDR1 LNHDA and CDR2 SQIVND (reference sequence). Deletions cut 6 bases from V and 1 base from J, with 18 bases between. There are 16 residues in the CDR3. The CDR3 region has the DNA TGTGCCAGTAGCCCACCTATGACATCCCAGAACACTGAAGCTTTCTTT. Protein product: CASSPPMTSQNTEAFF.

In its sample, this clonotype was seen many times. This chain uses TRBV6-5 with TRBJ2-7; TRBD2 matches at 7 bases. CDR1 and CDR2 from the germline V gene are MNHEY and SVGAGI. The CDR3 contains 14 residues. The ends lost 0 bases at V and 5 bases at J; junction bases unmatched: 4. The chain's CDR3 is CASSYSSGVHEQYF. The CDR3 nucleotides are TGTGCCAGCAGTTACTCGAGCGGGGTCCACGAGCAGTACTTC.